The rows below give T cell receptor beta chains drawn from one sample of a study of cytomegalovirus exposure and HLA in healthy donors. Generated by immunoSEQ multiplex PCR, the TCRdb table keeps only in-frame clones and is missing some. The sample has about 160,000 clones, roughly 84% seen once. The sample comprised PBMCs. These receptors all stem from a man between 18 and 29 years old in good health and CMV-seropositive. Both conserved end residues are part of each CDR3. A D gene is named only where the DNA matches it firmly. Size values are once, few and many counts, or a class for expanded clones, and some rows have none.

j_call | clone_size | v_call | d_call | cdr3_nt | cdr3_aa
TRBJ1-5 | . | TRBV30 | . | TGTGCCTGGAGCCGGTTCGTAAGCAATCAGCCCCAGCATTTT | CAWSRFVSNQPQHF
TRBJ1-5 | . | TRBV4-1 | . | TGCGCCAGCAGCCAAGAAGACAGGAACAATCAGCCCCAGCATTTT | CASSQEDRNNQPQHF
TRBJ2-1 | . | TRBV9 | . | TGTGCCAGCAGCGTAGCCCGAGAGTACAATGAGCAGTTCTTC | CASSVAREYNEQFF
TRBJ2-1 | . | TRBV6-6 | . | TGTGCCAGCAGTTACCCCGGGGGTGCCGAGCAGTTCTTC | CASSYPGGAEQFF
TRBJ2-7 | . | TRBV5-6 | . | TGTGCCAGCAGCTTGGTCCAGGGGTCCGACGAGCAGTACTTC | CASSLVQGSDEQYF
TRBJ1-6 | once | TRBV6-5 | TRBD1 | TGTGCCACCGTGGGCTCACAGGGGTCACCCCTCCACTTT | CATVGSQGSPLHF
TRBJ2-1 | . | TRBV12-5 | . | TGTGCTAGTGGACAAAAAACAGGGACTGAGCAGTTCTTC | CASGQKTGTEQFF
TRBJ1-5 | few | TRBV19 | TRBD1 | TGTGCCAGTAGTCGGACAGGGTCGCCTCAGCCCCAGCATTTT | CASSRTGSPQPQHF
TRBJ1-5 | . | TRBV30 | . | TGTGCCTGGAGTGTACTAGGTTTTGGGCCCCAGCATTTT | CAWSVLGFGPQHF
TRBJ2-4 | . | TRBV23-1 | TRBD1 | TGCGCCAGCAGTCATCTCGGACAGGGAAGAGGGTTCTTAGGCCAAAACATTCAGTACTTC | CASSHLGQGRGFLGQNIQYF
TRBJ1-6 | . | TRBV5-4 | TRBD1 | TGTGCCAGCAGCCTCAGGACAGGGGGATCCAATTCACCCCTCCACTTT | CASSLRTGGSNSPLHF
TRBJ2-5 | . | TRBV7-2 | . | TGTGCCAGCTCAACCCAAATCTTTAGCCAAGAGACCCAGTACTTC | CASSTQIFSQETQYF
TRBJ2-1 | once | TRBV2 | . | TGTGCCAGCAAAGGACACGGAAGCGTGAATGAGCAGTTCTTC | CASKGHGSVNEQFF
TRBJ1-5 | . | TRBV4-2 | TRBD1 | TGTGCCAGCAGCCGAAGTGTCACTACCACAGGGGGGTCGCAGCCCCAGCATTTT | CASSRSVTTTGGSQPQHF
TRBJ2-6 | . | TRBV5-1 | . | TGCGCCAGCAAACAGACCTCTGGGGCCAACGTCCTGACTTTC | CASKQTSGANVLTF
TRBJ2-1 | . | TRBV4-2 | TRBD2 | TGTGCCAGCAGCCAGGTCCCGGGACTAGCGGATAATGAGCAGTTCTTC | CASSQVPGLADNEQFF
TRBJ1-5 | . | TRBV5-1 | . | TGCGCCAGCAGCTTCCCGAAAGGGGCAGGTTTTCGATGGGGCAATCAGCCCCAGCATTTT | CASSFPKGAGFRWGNQPQHF
TRBJ1-2 | . | TRBV2 | . | TGTGCCAGCACTCACGATCAGGTGAACTATGGCTACACCTTC | CASTHDQVNYGYTF
TRBJ2-6 | once | TRBV4-3 | TRBD1 | TGCGCCAGCAGCCAGGACCAGGGGGCTGGGGCCAACGTCCTGACTTTC | CASSQDQGAGANVLTF
TRBJ2-7 | . | TRBV2 | . | TGTGCCAGCAGCACGGGGGCCTACGAGCAGTACTTC | CASSTGAYEQYF
TRBJ2-7 | . | TRBV13 | . | TGTGCCAGCAGCTTAGAAGGGGGGGTCCCCTACGAGCAGTACTTC | CASSLEGGVPYEQYF
TRBJ1-1 | . | TRBV19 | . | TGTGCCAGTAGTATAGCGGGACAGAACACTGAAGCTTTCTTT | CASSIAGQNTEAFF
TRBJ2-3 | . | TRBV9 | TRBD2 | TGTGCCAGCAGCGTAGGGACTAGCGGGGCAGATACGCAGTATTTT | CASSVGTSGADTQYF
TRBJ1-6 | . | TRBV5-1 | TRBD1 | TGCGCCAGCAGCTTGCTAGGACAGGTGAATTCACCCCTCCACTTT | CASSLLGQVNSPLHF
TRBJ2-5 | . | TRBV20-1 | . | TGCAGTCGGATCCGGGGGGAGACCCAGTACTTC | CSRIRGETQYF
TRBJ2-7 | . | TRBV5-4 | TRBD1 | TGTGCCAGCAGCAACGGACAGGGGTGGCAATACTTC | CASSNGQGWQYF
TRBJ1-1 | . | TRBV10-3 | TRBD1 | TGTGCCACCGTCGGGCCAGGGGGCAGAACTGAAGCTTTCTTT | CATVGPGGRTEAFF
TRBJ1-1 | . | TRBV5-1 | . | TGCGCCAGCAGCTTGTCTTTGGAGGTCCAGCACACTGAAGCTTTCTTT | CASSLSLEVQHTEAFF
TRBJ1-2 | . | TRBV19 | . | TGTGCCAGTCGCAGGGCCGAAGGCTACACCTTC | CASRRAEGYTF
TRBJ2-5 | . | TRBV6-1 | . | TGTGCCAGCAGTGAACAAACAGGGATGGGGGAGACCCAGTACTTC | CASSEQTGMGETQYF
TRBJ2-7 | . | TRBV27 | . | TGTGCCAGCAGTTTAAGGGGGTCCTACGAGCAGTACTTC | CASSLRGSYEQYF
TRBJ2-7 | . | TRBV7-6 | TRBD2 | TGTGCCAGCAGCTTAGCTAGCGGGTCATCCTACGAGCAGTACTTC | CASSLASGSSYEQYF
TRBJ2-3 | . | TRBV14 | . | TGTGCCAGCAGCCAAGACGCAGGGCTCAGTACGCAGTATTTT | CASSQDAGLSTQYF
TRBJ2-7 | . | TRBV12-5 | TRBD1 | TGTGCTAGTGGTTTGGTAAGGGACAGGGGGCCAGAGCAGTACTTC | CASGLVRDRGPEQYF
TRBJ2-3 | once | TRBV7-6 | TRBD1 | TGTGCCAGCAGCTTAGCCCCGGGACAGGGAGGTACGCAGTATTTT | CASSLAPGQGGTQYF
TRBJ1-1 | . | TRBV7-6 | . | TGTGCCAGCAGCCCAGGGATAGGGGTCACTGAAGCTTTCTTT | CASSPGIGVTEAFF
TRBJ1-2 | . | TRBV7-2 | . | TGTGCCAGCAGCTTACAGGTGTCTGATGGCTACACCTTC | CASSLQVSDGYTF
TRBJ2-2 | . | TRBV7-3 | . | TGTGCCAGCAGCGGAACAGCGAACACCGGGGAGCTGTTTTTT | CASSGTANTGELFF
TRBJ2-1 | few | TRBV19 | . | TGTGCCAGTAGTATTTTGTGGTTAGCAGGGGACAATGAGCAGTTCTTC | CASSILWLAGDNEQFF
TRBJ2-1 | . | TRBV6-6 | TRBD1 | TGTGCCAGCAGTCATCACCGGGACAGGGTAAACAATGAGCAGTTCTTC | CASSHHRDRVNNEQFF
TRBJ2-7 | . | TRBV7-9 | TRBD1 | TGTGCCAGCAGCCCCGAGACAGGGCTGTACGAGCAGTACTTC | CASSPETGLYEQYF
TRBJ2-5 | . | TRBV5-5 | TRBD2 | TGTGCCAGCAGCTTTTCAGCGGGGGGGACTTGGGAGACCCAGTACTTC | CASSFSAGGTWETQYF
TRBJ1-3 | once | TRBV10-3 | . | TGTGCCATCAGATCTGATTCAGGGTCCTCTGGAAACACCATATATTTT | CAIRSDSGSSGNTIYF
TRBJ2-7 | . | TRBV4-2 | . | TGTGCCAGCAGCCAAGAAGGGGGAGGGCGGACCACCTCCTACGAGCAGTACTTC | CASSQEGGGRTTSYEQYF
TRBJ2-3 | . | TRBV18 | TRBD2 | TGTGCCAGCTCACCGGGACTAGCGGGCCCGCTGGATACGCAGTATTTT | CASSPGLAGPLDTQYF
TRBJ2-1 | . | TRBV7-9 | TRBD1 | TGTGCCAGCAGCGCGGACCCGGGACAGGTCTACAATGAGCAGTTCTTC | CASSADPGQVYNEQFF
TRBJ1-4 | . | TRBV7-2 | . | TGTGCCAGCAAGGGTGGGGGCGAAAAACTGTTTTTT | CASKGGGEKLFF
TRBJ2-2 | . | TRBV9 | TRBD2 | TGTGCCAGCAGCGTAGGGCTAGCGGACCATCCGGGCGGGGAGCTGTTTTTT | CASSVGLADHPGGELFF
TRBJ2-7 | . | TRBV5-1 | TRBD2 | TGCGCCAGCAGCTCTAGCGGGGGGGCTTACGAGCAGTACTTC | CASSSSGGAYEQYF
TRBJ2-7 | . | TRBV2 | TRBD1 | TGTGCCAGCAGCCCGGGACAGGGGTACTACGAGCAGTACTTC | CASSPGQGYYEQYF
TRBJ1-4 | . | TRBV5-6 | TRBD1 | TGTGCCAGCAGACGTACGACAGGGGGAAGTCAGTTTTTT | CASRRTTGGSQFF
TRBJ2-1 | . | TRBV4-1 | TRBD2 | TGCGCCAGCAGCCAAGGGGTTAGCGGGGTCTTGGATGAGCAGTTCTTC | CASSQGVSGVLDEQFF
TRBJ2-5 | . | TRBV7-9 | . | TGTGCCAGCAGCCCGCGAGTATCCCTAGCGATGGAGACCCAGTACTTC | CASSPRVSLAMETQYF
TRBJ2-1 | . | TRBV18 | TRBD1 | TGTGCCAGCTCACCGGACAGGGCCGGTGATGAGCAGTTCTTC | CASSPDRAGDEQFF
TRBJ2-7 | once | TRBV5-1 | . | TGCGCCAGCAGTCCAGGGGCCTCGGGGCTCGAGCAGTACTTC | CASSPGASGLEQYF